Described below is a single TCR beta chain sequence and its context. The count of this clone is one. Its antigen is currently not known. Base qualities are not provided; no much larger clone lies one nucleotide away. TCRbeta CDR3 regions were amplified from genomic DNA by means of the immunoSEQ Assay, a bias-controlled multiplex PCR. On the study's bioinformatics: Within the assay, amplification of reference gene primers was used to estimate how many nucleated cells each sample contained. To quantify the absolute abundance of each unique TCRbeta CDR3 rearrangement, sequence reads were collapsed and filtered. For each sample, productive Simpson clonality was calculated as the square root of Simpson's diversity index across productive rearrangements. TCRdb obtained this table from immuneACCESS and retained in-frame rearrangements with V and J assigned. These tables miss some clones; where compared with another copy, unresolved V genes account for less than half of the shortfall, and the remainder is unexplained. Clonal size and the V and J genes are those of that table, whereas D and trimming came from the DNA. Within this sample are about 330,000 clones, with around 87% of them counted one time only. The top ten constitute approximately 5.3% of the sample.

The data stem from a study of blood T cell repertoires in COVID-19 (dated by TCRdb to the early 2020s). About the study as a whole: The collaborator samples originated in the United States, Italy and Spain and spanned the acute and convalescent phases of COVID-19. The repertoires were made available in a free public database intended to serve as a resource for research on the immune response to SARS-CoV-2. A de-identified subject ID, COVID-19 status, age in years and sex were almost always included in the sample metadata. The material from the prospective study consisted of cDNA or gDNA derived from T cells, B-cell-depleted T cells, or PBMCs. Subjects who had been exposed to COVID-19, were actively infected with it, or had recovered from it provided the deeply sampled blood TCRbeta repertoires that made up the dataset. The samples were drawn from two sources: the first 160 participants of the ongoing ImmuneRACE study, and over 1,000 subjects contributed by 6 global collaborators. Where available, HLA class I and class II types were obtained from metadata supplied by the sample provider rather than from assay-based typing. The research as a whole found: The amount of clinical and demographic metadata varied by source and participant and was provided uncurated.

CDR1 and CDR2, looked up from the germline V gene, are KGHSH and LQKENI. V is trimmed back by 4 bases and J by 7 bases, and the junction contains 4 bases that no gene match accounts for. From its cysteine to its phenylalanine, the CDR3 spans 14 amino acids. Only the CDR3 part of the read is kept: 42 bases, read in frame from the first base. In the prospective study, participants were about 18 to 89 years old, resided in under 30 geographic areas of the United States, and were enrolled through a virtual design. To assign participants to cohorts, the prospective study relied on clinical history that participants themselves reported in a screening survey and a study questionnaire. Recovered participants in ImmuneRACE Cohort 3 were defined by two consecutive negative NP/OP PCR tests, clearance by a healthcare professional, or resolution of symptoms. Mobile phlebotomists in the prospective study collected whole blood, serum and a nasopharyngeal or oropharyngeal swab from every participant. Prospective study participants could optionally give additional blood draws and questionnaires over a roughly 2-month period. Prospective study blood samples were shipped either frozen or at room temperature before DNA extraction.

The sequence came from a young woman who had recovered from COVID-19. The sample taken for sequencing was PBMCs or T cells enriched from blood (not recorded which). The rearrangement joined TRBV18 to TRBJ1-4; 9 nucleotides in the junction match TRBD1. The CDR3 sequence is CASSQQGQGEKLFF. The DNA sequence is as follows: TGTGCCAGCTCACAACAGGGACAGGGTGAAAAACTGTTTTTT.